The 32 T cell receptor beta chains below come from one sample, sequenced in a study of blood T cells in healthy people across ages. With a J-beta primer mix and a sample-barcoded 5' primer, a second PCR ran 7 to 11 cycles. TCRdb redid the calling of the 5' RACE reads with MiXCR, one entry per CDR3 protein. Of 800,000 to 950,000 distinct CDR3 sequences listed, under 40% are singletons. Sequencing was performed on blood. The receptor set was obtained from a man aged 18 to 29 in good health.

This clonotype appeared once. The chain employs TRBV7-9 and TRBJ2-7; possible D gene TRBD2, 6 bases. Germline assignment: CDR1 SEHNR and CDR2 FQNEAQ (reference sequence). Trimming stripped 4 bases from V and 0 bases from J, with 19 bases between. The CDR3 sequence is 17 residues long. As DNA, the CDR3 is TGTGCCAGCAGCTCCTGGCCCCCGGGGGTTGGCTCCTACGAGCAGTACTTC. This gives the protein CASSSWPPGVGSYEQYF.

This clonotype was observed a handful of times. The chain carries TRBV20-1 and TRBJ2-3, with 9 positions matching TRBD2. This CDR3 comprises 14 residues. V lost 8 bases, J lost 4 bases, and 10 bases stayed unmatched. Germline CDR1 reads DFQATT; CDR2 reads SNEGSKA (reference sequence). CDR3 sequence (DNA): TGCAGTAGCGGGGGGACCCCAGGCCCAGATACGCAGTATTTT. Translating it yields CSSGGTPGPDTQYF.

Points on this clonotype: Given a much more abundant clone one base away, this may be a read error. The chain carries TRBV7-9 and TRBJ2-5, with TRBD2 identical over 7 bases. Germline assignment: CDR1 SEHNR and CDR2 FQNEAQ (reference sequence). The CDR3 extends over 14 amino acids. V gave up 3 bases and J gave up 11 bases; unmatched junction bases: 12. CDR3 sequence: CASSFDGLVWEQYF. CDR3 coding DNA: TGTGCCAGCAGCTTTGACGGACTAGTTTGGGAGCAGTACTTC.

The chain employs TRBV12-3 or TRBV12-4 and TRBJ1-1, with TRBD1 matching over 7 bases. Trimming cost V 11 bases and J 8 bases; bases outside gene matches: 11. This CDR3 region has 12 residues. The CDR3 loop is CAGTLGGREAFF. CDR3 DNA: TGTGCCGGCACCCTAGGGGGCAGGGAAGCTTTCTTT.

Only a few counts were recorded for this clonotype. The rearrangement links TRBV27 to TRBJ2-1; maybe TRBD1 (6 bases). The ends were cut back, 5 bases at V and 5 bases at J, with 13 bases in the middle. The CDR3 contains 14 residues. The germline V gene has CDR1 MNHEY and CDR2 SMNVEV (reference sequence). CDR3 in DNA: TGTGCCAGCAGTCCCGGACCAGGGGACAATGAGCAGTTCTTC. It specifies CASSPGPGDNEQFF.

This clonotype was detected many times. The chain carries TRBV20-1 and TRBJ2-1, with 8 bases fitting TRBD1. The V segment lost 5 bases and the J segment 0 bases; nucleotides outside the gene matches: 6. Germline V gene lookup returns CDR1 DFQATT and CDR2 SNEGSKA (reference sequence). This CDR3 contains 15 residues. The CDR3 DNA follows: TGCAGTGCTGGACAGGGCTCCAGCTCCTACAATGAGCAGTTCTTC. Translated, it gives CSAGQGSSSYNEQFF.

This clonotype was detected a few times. The CDR3 is CASSLDPLRGGALGETQYF. The CDR3 nucleotides are TGTGCCAGCAGCTTAGATCCCCTACGCGGGGGGGCCCTTGGTGAGACCCAGTACTTC. The rearrangement joins TRBV7-2 to TRBJ2-5; TRBD2 matches 9 bases. Germline-derived CDR1 and CDR2 are SGHTA and FQGNSA. The CDR3 spans 19 residues. V dropped 1 base and J dropped 5; count of bases not matched to a gene: 17.

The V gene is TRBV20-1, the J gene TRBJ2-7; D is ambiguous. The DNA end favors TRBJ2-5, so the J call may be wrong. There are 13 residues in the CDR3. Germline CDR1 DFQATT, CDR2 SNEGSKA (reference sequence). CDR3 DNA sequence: TGCAGTGCTAGAGATCGTAGGTGGGAGACCCAGTACTTC. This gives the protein CSARDRRWETQYF.

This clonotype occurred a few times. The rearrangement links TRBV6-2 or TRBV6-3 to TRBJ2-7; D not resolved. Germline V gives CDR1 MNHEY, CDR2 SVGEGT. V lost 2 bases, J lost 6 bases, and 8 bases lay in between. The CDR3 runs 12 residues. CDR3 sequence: CASSYRTVEQYF. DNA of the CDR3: TGTGCCAGCAGTTACCGGACCGTCGAGCAGTACTTC.

CDR3 in DNA: TGCAGTGCTAGAGATCCTGGAGGGGGCTACACTGAAGCTTTCTTT. Encoded protein: CSARDPGGGYTEAFF. The chain recombines TRBV20-1 with TRBJ1-1, with TRBD1 matching 7 bases. Germline V CDR1 and CDR2: DFQATT, SNEGSKA (reference sequence). V dropped 0 bases and J dropped 3; count of bases not matched to a gene: 7. The CDR3 extends over 15 amino acids.

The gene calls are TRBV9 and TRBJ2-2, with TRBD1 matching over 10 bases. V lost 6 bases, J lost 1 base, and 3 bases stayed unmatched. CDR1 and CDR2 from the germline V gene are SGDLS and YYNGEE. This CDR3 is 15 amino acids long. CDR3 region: CASTRTGGNTGELFF. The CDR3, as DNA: TGTGCCAGCACCCGGACAGGGGGGAACACCGGGGAGCTGTTTTTT.

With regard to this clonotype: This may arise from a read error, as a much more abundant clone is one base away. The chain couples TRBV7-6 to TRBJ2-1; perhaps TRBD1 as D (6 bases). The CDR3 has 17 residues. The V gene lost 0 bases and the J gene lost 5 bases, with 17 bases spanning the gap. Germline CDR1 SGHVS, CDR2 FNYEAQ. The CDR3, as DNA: TGTGCCAGCAGCTTAGCGACTGGGACATCCGCTCACAATGAGCAGTTCTTC. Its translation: CASSLATGTSAHNEQFF.

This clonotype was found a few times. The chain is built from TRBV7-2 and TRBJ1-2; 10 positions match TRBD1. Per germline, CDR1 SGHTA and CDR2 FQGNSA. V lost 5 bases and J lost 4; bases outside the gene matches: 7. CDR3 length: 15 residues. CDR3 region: CASSARQGAGYGYTF. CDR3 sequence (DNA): TGTGCCAGCAGCGCCCGACAGGGGGCGGGCTATGGCTACACCTTC.

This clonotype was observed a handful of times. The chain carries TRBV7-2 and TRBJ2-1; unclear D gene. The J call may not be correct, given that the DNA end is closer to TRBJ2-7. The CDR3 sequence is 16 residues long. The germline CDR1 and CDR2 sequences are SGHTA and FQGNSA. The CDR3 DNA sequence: TGTGCCAGCAGCTTAGTAAGTCAGAGCTCCTACAATGAGCAGTACTTC. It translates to CASSLVSQSSYNEQYF.

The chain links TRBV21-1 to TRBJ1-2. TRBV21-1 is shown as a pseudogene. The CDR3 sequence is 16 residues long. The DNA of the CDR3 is TGTGCCAGCAGCAAACCCCATGGGGAAGCAATCTATGGCTACACCTTC. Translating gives CASSKPHGEAIYGYTF.

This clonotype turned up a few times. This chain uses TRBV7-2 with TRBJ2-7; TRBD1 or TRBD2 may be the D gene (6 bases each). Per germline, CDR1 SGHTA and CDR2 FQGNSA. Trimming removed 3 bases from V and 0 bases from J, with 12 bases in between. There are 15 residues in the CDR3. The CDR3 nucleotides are TGTGCCAGCAGCTTTAGGGGGGCCAGCTCCTACGAGCAGTACTTC. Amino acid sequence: CASSFRGASSYEQYF.

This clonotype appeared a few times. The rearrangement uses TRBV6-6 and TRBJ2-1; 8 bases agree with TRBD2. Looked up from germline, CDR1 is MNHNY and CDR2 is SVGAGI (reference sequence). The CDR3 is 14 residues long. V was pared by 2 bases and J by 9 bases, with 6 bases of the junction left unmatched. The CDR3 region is CASSYRGGTGEQFF. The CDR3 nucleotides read TGTGCCAGCAGTTACCGGGGGGGGACGGGTGAGCAGTTCTTC.

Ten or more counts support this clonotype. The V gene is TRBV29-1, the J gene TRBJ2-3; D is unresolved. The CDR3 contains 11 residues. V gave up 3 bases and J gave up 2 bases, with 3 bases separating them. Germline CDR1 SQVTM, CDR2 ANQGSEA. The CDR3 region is CSVDLTDTQYF. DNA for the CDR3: TGCAGCGTTGATCTCACAGATACGCAGTATTTT.

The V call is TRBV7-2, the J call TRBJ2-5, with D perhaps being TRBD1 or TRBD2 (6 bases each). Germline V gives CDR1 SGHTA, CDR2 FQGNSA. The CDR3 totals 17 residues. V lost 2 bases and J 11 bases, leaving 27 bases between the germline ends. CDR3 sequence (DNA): TGTGCCAGCAGCTTAAAGGGGTCGAGGGGGGAGTCTCATGAGCAGTACTTC. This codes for CASSLKGSRGESHEQYF.

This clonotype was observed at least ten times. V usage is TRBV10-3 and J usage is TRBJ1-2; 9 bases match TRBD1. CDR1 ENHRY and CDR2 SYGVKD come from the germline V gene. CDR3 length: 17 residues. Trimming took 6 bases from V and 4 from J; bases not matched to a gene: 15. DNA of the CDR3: TGTGCCATCAGAGCCGGGACAGGGACCGATTTTGGCTATGGCTACACCTTC. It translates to CAIRAGTGTDFGYGYTF.

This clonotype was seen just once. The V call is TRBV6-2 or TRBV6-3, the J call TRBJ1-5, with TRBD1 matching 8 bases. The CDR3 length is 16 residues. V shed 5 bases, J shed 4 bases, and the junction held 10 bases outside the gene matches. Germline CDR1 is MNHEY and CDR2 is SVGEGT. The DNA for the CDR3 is TGTGCCAGCAGTCGGACCAGGACAGGGAATAATCAGCCCCAGCATTTT. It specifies CASSRTRTGNNQPQHF.

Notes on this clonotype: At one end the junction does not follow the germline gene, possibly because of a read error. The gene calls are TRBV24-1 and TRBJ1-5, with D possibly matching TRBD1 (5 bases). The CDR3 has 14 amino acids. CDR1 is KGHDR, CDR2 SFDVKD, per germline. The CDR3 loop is CVTSAGRSNQPQHF. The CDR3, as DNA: TGTGTCACCAGCGCAGGGAGAAGCAATCAGCCCCAGCATTTT.

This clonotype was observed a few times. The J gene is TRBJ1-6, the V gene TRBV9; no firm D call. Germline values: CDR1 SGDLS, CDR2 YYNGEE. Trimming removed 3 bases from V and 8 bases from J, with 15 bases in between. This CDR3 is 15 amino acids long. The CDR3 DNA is TGTGCCAGCAGCGAAGGTCCCAGGAACGATTCACCCCTCCACTTT. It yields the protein CASSEGPRNDSPLHF.

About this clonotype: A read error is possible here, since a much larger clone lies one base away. The CDR3 loop is CASSLGPGNSCNEQFF. CDR3 sequence (DNA): TGCGCCAGCAGCTTGGGTCCGGGAAACTCCTGCAATGAGCAGTTCTTC. V gene TRBV5-1 combines with J gene TRBJ2-1; the D gene is possibly TRBD2 (5 bases). From germline, CDR1 is SGHRS and CDR2 YFSETQ. The CDR3 spans 16 residues.

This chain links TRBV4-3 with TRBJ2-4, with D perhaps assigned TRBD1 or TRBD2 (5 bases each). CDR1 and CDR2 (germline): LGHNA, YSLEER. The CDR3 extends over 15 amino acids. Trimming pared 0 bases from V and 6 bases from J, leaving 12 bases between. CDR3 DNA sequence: TGCGCCAGCAGCCAAGATTCTCGGGACGTAAACATTCAGTACTTC. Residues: CASSQDSRDVNIQYF.

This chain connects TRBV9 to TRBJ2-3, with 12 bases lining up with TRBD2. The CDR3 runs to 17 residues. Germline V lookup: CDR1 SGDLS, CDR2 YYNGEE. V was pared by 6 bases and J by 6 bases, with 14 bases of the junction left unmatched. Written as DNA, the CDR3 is TGTGCCAGCACCCTAGACGGACTAGCGGGGTTGAGGGATACGCAGTATTTT. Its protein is CASTLDGLAGLRDTQYF.

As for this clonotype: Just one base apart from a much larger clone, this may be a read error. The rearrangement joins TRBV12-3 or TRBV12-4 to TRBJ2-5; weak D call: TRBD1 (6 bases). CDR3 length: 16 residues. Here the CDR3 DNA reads TGTACCAGCAGCTCCACCTTGACAGGAGTGCAAGAGACCCAGTACTTC. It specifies CTSSSTLTGVQETQYF.

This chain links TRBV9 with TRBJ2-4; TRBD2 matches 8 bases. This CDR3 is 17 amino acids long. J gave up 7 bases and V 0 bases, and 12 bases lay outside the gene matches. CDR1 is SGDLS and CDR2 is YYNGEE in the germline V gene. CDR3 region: CASSVGNSGESGNIQYF. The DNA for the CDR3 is TGTGCCAGCAGCGTAGGCAATAGCGGGGAGTCTGGGAACATTCAGTACTTC.

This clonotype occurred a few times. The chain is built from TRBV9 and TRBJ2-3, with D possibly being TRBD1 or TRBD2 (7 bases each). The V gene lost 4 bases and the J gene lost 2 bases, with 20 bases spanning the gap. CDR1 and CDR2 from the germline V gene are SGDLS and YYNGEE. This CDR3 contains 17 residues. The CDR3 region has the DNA TGTGCCAGCAGCTCCAGGCCAGGGGGGGGGACCACAGATACGCAGTATTTT. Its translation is CASSSRPGGGTTDTQYF. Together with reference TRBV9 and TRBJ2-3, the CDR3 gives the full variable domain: DSGVTQTPKHLITATGQRVTLRCSPRSGDLSVYWYQQSLDQGLQFLIQYYNGEERAKGNILERFSAQQFPDLHSELNLSSLELGDSALYFCASSSRPGGGTTDTQYFGPGTRLTVL.

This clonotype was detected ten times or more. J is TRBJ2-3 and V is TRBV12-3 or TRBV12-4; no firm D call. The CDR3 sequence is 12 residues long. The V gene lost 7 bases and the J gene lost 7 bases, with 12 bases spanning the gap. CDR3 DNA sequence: TGTGCCAGCACCAAAACACAGAATACGCAGTATTTT. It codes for CASTKTQNTQYF.

The CDR3 DNA follows: TGTGCCAGCAGCGGTAACGGGGGGGCATTTGAGCAGTTCTTC. Translation gives CASSGNGGAFEQFF. The genes are TRBV6-1 and TRBJ2-1; 8 bases fit TRBD2. This CDR3 has 14 residues. Germline-derived CDR1 and CDR2 are MNHNS and SASEGT. V dropped 6 bases and J dropped 9; count of bases not matched to a gene: 10.

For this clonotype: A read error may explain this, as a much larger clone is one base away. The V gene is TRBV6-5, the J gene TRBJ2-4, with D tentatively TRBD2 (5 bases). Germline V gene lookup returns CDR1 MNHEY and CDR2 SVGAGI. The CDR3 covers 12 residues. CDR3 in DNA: TGTGCCAGCAGGGGAGCCAAAAACATTCAGTGCTTC. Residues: CASRGAKNIQCF.